Each of the 3 T cell receptor beta chains below was sequenced from the same sample in a study of cytomegalovirus exposure and HLA in healthy donors (TCRdb year 2017). The library was generated by the immunoSEQ multiplex PCR assay. For the multiplex PCR, a mixture combining 60 forward primers for TCR Vbeta segments and 13 reverse primers for TCR Jbeta segments was used. TCRdb holds this immuneACCESS table with in-frame rearrangements only. Some clones are missing; in checked studies, unresolved V genes explain under half, and the rest has no known cause. Present in this sample are around 180,000 clones, roughly 88% of which were seen just once. The ten largest clones add up to 1.2% of the sample. The sequenced material came from PBMCs. The receptors originated from a boy aged 2 to 9 in good health and CMV-seronegative.

The V and J genes are TRBV9 and TRBJ1-2; the D gene is possibly TRBD1 (6 bases). Trimming took 4 bases from V and 3 from J, leaving 25 bases between them. CDR3 length: 18 residues. Germline-derived CDR1 and CDR2 are SGDLS and YYNGEE. In DNA form, the CDR3 reads TGTGCCAGCAGCCCATACTTATTACAGGGTTTTTCCTACTATGGCTACACCTTC. Translated: CASSPYLLQGFSYYGYTF. The variable domain in full, completed from reference TRBV9 and TRBJ1-2, reads DSGVTQTPKHLITATGQRVTLRCSPRSGDLSVYWYQQSLDQGLQFLIQYYNGEERAKGNILERFSAQQFPDLHSELNLSSLELGDSALYFCASSPYLLQGFSYYGYTFGSGTRLTVV.

The genes are TRBV15 and TRBJ1-3; maybe TRBD1 (5 bases). V was shortened by 0 bases and J by 2 bases, with 14 bases between the two germline ends. In germline, CDR1 is LNHNV, CDR2 YYDKDF (reference sequence). The CDR3 extends over 17 amino acids. The CDR3 bases are TGTGCCACCAGCAGAGATCGCGGGGGAGGCACTGGAAACACCATATATTTT. As protein: CATSRDRGGGTGNTIYF.

The chain combines TRBV9 with TRBJ2-2; TRBD2 aligns across 10 bases. There are 17 residues in the CDR3. J was trimmed by 1 base and V by 1 base; bases with no gene match: 4. Per germline, CDR1 SGDLS and CDR2 YYNGEE. The CDR3 is CASSVSPSGRNTGELFF. Written as DNA, the CDR3 is TGTGCCAGCAGCGTATCCCCTAGCGGGAGGAACACCGGGGAGCTGTTTTTT.